Given below is one TCR beta chain in context. Per the original data handling: Amplification with reference gene primers provided the estimates of nucleated cell counts. Only in-frame clones appear in the TCRdb table, and some are missing; sequencing was by immunoSEQ multiplex PCR. That table furnishes V, J and clone size, whereas the DNA furnished D and trimming. The sample holds approximately 270,000 clones, 75% to 90% seen once. This sample was included in a study of blood T cell repertoires in COVID-19. Across the study: PBMCs, B-cell-depleted T cells, or T cells provided the cDNA or gDNA that made up the material.

The CDR3 sequence is 15 residues long. Deletions cut 1 base from V and 9 bases from J, with 17 bases between. From germline, CDR1 is SGHNT and CDR2 YYREEE (reference sequence). The sequence came from a man younger than 40 with acute or convalescent COVID-19. The gene calls are TRBV5-4 and TRBJ2-1, with D perhaps TRBD1 (6 bases). Material: peripheral blood. CDR3 coding DNA: TGTGCCAGCAGCTTGTGGTTAGGCAGGGGCGGTGAGCAGTTCTTC. As protein: CASSLWLGRGGEQFF.